The TCR beta chain under discussion was sequenced for a study of CD8+CD57+ T cells in acquired aplastic anemia. Across the whole study: The sorted CD4+ and CD8+ cells yielded an average approximately 3 ug of DNA.

Points from the study as a whole: Patients and controls shared 25 to 35 CD8+ CDR3 sequences, which appeared highly expressed in patients and within their immunodominant clones. The CD8+ Simpson's diversity of patients and controls was not significantly different.

The CDR3 loop spans 14 amino acids. V lost 1 base, J lost 0 bases, and 5 bases lay in between. The germline V gene encodes CDR1 KGHSH and CDR2 LQKENI. The sample holds many counts of this clonotype. The target antigen is unknown. Investigators profiled TCR beta VDJ and CDR3 from genomic DNA template. TCRdb reprocessed the reads via MiXCR and lists one record per CDR3 protein. The table shows 400,000 to 450,000 distinct CDR3 sequences, with 65% to 80% occurring only once. This receptor was obtained from a human donor in good health, serving as a control. Sample: sorted CD4+, CD8+, or CD8+CD57+ T cells (not recorded which) from PBMCs. The gene calls are TRBV18 and TRBJ2-3; D not resolved. The CDR3 sequence: CASSPLPSTDTQYF. The CDR3 DNA reads TGTGCCAGCTCACCACTCCCTAGCACAGATACGCAGTATTTT.